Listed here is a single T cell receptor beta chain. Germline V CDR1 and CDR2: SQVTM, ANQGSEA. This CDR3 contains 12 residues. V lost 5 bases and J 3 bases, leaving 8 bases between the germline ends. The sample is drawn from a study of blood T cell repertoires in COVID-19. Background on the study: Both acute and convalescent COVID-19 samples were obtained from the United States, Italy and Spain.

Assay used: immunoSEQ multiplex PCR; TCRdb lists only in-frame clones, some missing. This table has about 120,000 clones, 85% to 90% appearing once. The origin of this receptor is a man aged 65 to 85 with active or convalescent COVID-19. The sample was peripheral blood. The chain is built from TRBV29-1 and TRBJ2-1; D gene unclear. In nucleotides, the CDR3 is TGCAGCGTTTCTAGGAACTACAATGAGCAGTTCTTC. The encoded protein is CSVSRNYNEQFF.